This TCR beta chain was sequenced for a study of OX40 agonist ivuxolimab in advanced cancers. About the study: Patients with hepatocellular carcinoma, melanoma, renal cell or head and neck cancer made up the dose-escalation patients. Allowance was made for prior anti-PD-1, anti-PD-L1 or anti-CTLA-4 therapy, and around 44% had some.

Data came from immunoSEQ multiplex PCR; TCRdb stores just in-frame clones and leaves some out. The repertoire holds 65,000 to 85,000 clones, about 80% seen once, with less than 3% in the top ten. Germline values: CDR1 SGHTA, CDR2 FQGNSA. The trim removed 5 bases at V and 4 bases at J, leaving 8 bases unmatched. The CDR3 covers 15 residues. The sequence was obtained from an adult with an advanced solid tumor such as melanoma, head and neck, liver or kidney cancer. The chain employs TRBV7-2 and TRBJ2-1, with 7 bases aligning to TRBD2. This sample comprised CD4+ or CD8+ T cells sorted from blood, obtained in a trial of the OX40 agonist ivuxolimab. The CDR3 sequence is CASSPGLAEYNEQFF. The CDR3, as DNA: TGTGCCAGCAGCCCGGGGCTAGCGGAATACAATGAGCAGTTCTTC.